The T cell receptor (beta chain) described here comes from a study of molecular identifiers for immune sequencing clone quantification. Findings of the study overall: In cases of identical TCR molecules sharing a barcode, highly expanded clone sizes could be underestimated.

The use of previously described methods and listed TCR primers produced the bulk TCR libraries. A single record per CDR3 protein comes from TCRdb applying MiXCR to the PCR reads. The table has about 640,000 distinct CDR3 sequences, around 20% seen once; the top ten hold 0.85%. This clonotype was seen ten or more times. Its antigen is unknown. Germline lookup yields CDR1 SGHTA and CDR2 FQGNSA. The CDR3 has 14 residues. V lost 5 bases, J lost 3 bases, and 13 bases lay in between. This clonotype was obtained from a human donor in good health. Some libraries in this study had Jurkat cell RNA spiked in. The V and J genes are TRBV7-2 and TRBJ1-1; tentatively, D is TRBD1 (5 bases). Source material: naive CD8+ T cells from blood, with Jurkat cell RNA spiked in. Subset reported: FACS-sorted CD8+CD4-CCR7+CD45RA+ naive T cells. The CDR3 reads CASSPLTAYTEAFF. The DNA of the CDR3 is TGTGCCAGCAGCCCGTTGACAGCCTACACTGAAGCTTTCTTT.